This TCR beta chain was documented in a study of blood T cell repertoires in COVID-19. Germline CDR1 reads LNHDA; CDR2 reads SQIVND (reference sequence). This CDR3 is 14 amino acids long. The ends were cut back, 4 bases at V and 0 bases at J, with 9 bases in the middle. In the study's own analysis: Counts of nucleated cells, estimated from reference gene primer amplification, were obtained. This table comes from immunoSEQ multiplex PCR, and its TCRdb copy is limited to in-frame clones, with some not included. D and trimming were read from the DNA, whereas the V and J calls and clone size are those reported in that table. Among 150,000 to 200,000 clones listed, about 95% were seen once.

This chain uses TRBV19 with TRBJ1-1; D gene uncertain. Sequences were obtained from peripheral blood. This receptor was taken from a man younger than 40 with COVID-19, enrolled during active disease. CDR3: CASSTPGMNTEAFF. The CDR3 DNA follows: TGTGCCAGTAGTACCCCCGGGATGAACACTGAAGCTTTCTTT.